Listed below are T cell receptor beta chains from one sample, sequenced in a study of shared clonotypes between healthy human individuals. Sequencing was performed with immunoSEQ multiplex PCR; in TCRdb, only in-frame clones are kept and a portion is missing. The sample has around 600,000 clones, nearly 98% seen once; the top ten hold less than 0.35%. Material for sequencing was naive CD8+ T cells sorted from blood. The receptors derive from a young man in good health. Each CDR3 is given with its conserved first and last residue. A D gene is named only where the DNA matches it firmly. Not all rows give a size; the values are once, few, many and, for expanded clones, a class.

v_gene: TRBV4-2
d_gene: .
j_gene: TRBJ2-1
abundance: .
CDR3nt: TGTGCCAGCAGCCCAGTGGACTCCTACAATGAGCAGTTCTTC
CDR3aa: CASSPVDSYNEQFF

v_gene: TRBV28
d_gene: TRBD1
j_gene: TRBJ2-7
abundance: .
CDR3nt: TGTGCCAGCAGTTTCCCCCGACAGGGGGTGGGTTCCTACGAGCAGTACTTC
CDR3aa: CASSFPRQGVGSYEQYF

v_gene: TRBV27
d_gene: .
j_gene: TRBJ2-1
abundance: .
CDR3nt: TGTGCCAGCAGGTCACCCCTCAATGAGCAGTTCTTC
CDR3aa: CASRSPLNEQFF

v_gene: TRBV5-1
d_gene: TRBD2
j_gene: TRBJ2-7
abundance: .
CDR3nt: TGCGCCAGCAGCTTGCTGACTAGCGGGAAAAACGAGCAGTACTTC
CDR3aa: CASSLLTSGKNEQYF

v_gene: TRBV6-1
d_gene: TRBD1
j_gene: TRBJ2-4
abundance: .
CDR3nt: TGTGCCAGCAGCGTTGGGACAGGAAGAAACATTCAGTACTTC
CDR3aa: CASSVGTGRNIQYF

v_gene: TRBV5-8
d_gene: .
j_gene: TRBJ2-5
abundance: .
CDR3nt: TGTGCCAGCAGCTTGTTTCAGCAAGAGACCCAGTACTTC
CDR3aa: CASSLFQQETQYF

v_gene: TRBV25-1
d_gene: TRBD1
j_gene: TRBJ1-2
abundance: .
CDR3nt: TGTGCCAGCAGGGGACCAGGACAGGTTTTGAACTATGGCTACACCTTC
CDR3aa: CASRGPGQVLNYGYTF

v_gene: TRBV29-1
d_gene: .
j_gene: TRBJ2-5
abundance: .
CDR3nt: TGCAGCGTTGAAGATAACCGAGAGACCCAGTACTTC
CDR3aa: CSVEDNRETQYF

v_gene: TRBV30
d_gene: TRBD2
j_gene: TRBJ2-3
abundance: once
CDR3nt: TGTGCCTGGACCAGTAACGGGGGGAATACGCAGTATTTT
CDR3aa: CAWTSNGGNTQYF

v_gene: TRBV7-9
d_gene: .
j_gene: TRBJ1-5
abundance: .
CDR3nt: TGTGCCAGCAGCTTGGCCGTAAGTCAGCCCCAGCATTTT
CDR3aa: CASSLAVSQPQHF

v_gene: TRBV7-9
d_gene: .
j_gene: TRBJ2-4
abundance: .
CDR3nt: TGTGCCAGCAGCGACGGGACTCCCCTAGCCAAAAACATTCAGTACTTC
CDR3aa: CASSDGTPLAKNIQYF

v_gene: TRBV7-2
d_gene: TRBD2
j_gene: TRBJ2-3
abundance: .
CDR3nt: TGTGCCAGCAGACCCGGGGGGGGCACAGATACGCAGTATTTT
CDR3aa: CASRPGGGTDTQYF

v_gene: TRBV29-1
d_gene: .
j_gene: TRBJ2-2
abundance: .
CDR3nt: TGCAGCGTTGAAGAGGCCAGGACCGGGGAGCTGTTTTTT
CDR3aa: CSVEEARTGELFF

v_gene: TRBV7-9
d_gene: .
j_gene: TRBJ2-7
abundance: .
CDR3nt: TGTGCCAGCAGCTTTGGGCGTAGCGGAACCACCTACGAGCAGTACTTC
CDR3aa: CASSFGRSGTTYEQYF

v_gene: TRBV14
d_gene: TRBD1
j_gene: TRBJ2-1
abundance: .
CDR3nt: TGTGCCAGCAGCTACCATCCCGGGACAGGGCTGCTGCTTTACGAGCAGTTCTTC
CDR3aa: CASSYHPGTGLLLYEQFF

v_gene: TRBV29-1
d_gene: .
j_gene: TRBJ1-1
abundance: .
CDR3nt: TGCAGCGTTGAACAACATTTGGGCTCTGAAGCTTTCTTT
CDR3aa: CSVEQHLGSEAFF

v_gene: TRBV18
d_gene: .
j_gene: TRBJ2-3
abundance: once
CDR3nt: TGTGCCAGCTCACGCACAGATACGCAGTATTTT
CDR3aa: CASSRTDTQYF

v_gene: TRBV5-5
d_gene: .
j_gene: TRBJ2-7
abundance: .
CDR3nt: TGTGCCAGCAGCTTAAGTGTTAAGAAGGTACGAGAACAGGGAGACTACGAGCAGTACTTC
CDR3aa: CASSLSVKKVREQGDYEQYF

v_gene: TRBV4-1
d_gene: TRBD1
j_gene: TRBJ1-5
abundance: .
CDR3nt: TGCGCCAGCAGCCAACGGACAGGGATCAATCAGCCCCAGCATTTT
CDR3aa: CASSQRTGINQPQHF

v_gene: TRBV6-5
d_gene: TRBD2
j_gene: TRBJ2-7
abundance: .
CDR3nt: TGTGCCAGCAAGCCCCTAGCGGGAGGTGACTACGAGCAGTACTTC
CDR3aa: CASKPLAGGDYEQYF

v_gene: TRBV7-2
d_gene: .
j_gene: TRBJ2-6
abundance: .
CDR3nt: TGTGCCAGCAGCTTATTACACTCTGGGGCCAACGTCCTGACTTTC
CDR3aa: CASSLLHSGANVLTF

v_gene: TRBV7-2
d_gene: .
j_gene: TRBJ2-3
abundance: .
CDR3nt: TGTGCCAGCAGCGTCAGGGACGGACTCACAGATACGCAGTATTTT
CDR3aa: CASSVRDGLTDTQYF

v_gene: TRBV4-1
d_gene: TRBD2
j_gene: TRBJ2-5
abundance: .
CDR3nt: TGCGCCAGCAGCAAGGGACTATGGGAGACCCAGTACTTC
CDR3aa: CASSKGLWETQYF

v_gene: TRBV27
d_gene: TRBD2
j_gene: TRBJ2-7
abundance: once
CDR3nt: TGTGCCAGCAGTTTGGACGGGAGGGCCTACGAGCAGTACTTC
CDR3aa: CASSLDGRAYEQYF

v_gene: TRBV27
d_gene: .
j_gene: TRBJ1-2
abundance: .
CDR3nt: TGTGCCAGCAGTCACAGCCCAATCTATGGCTACACCTTC
CDR3aa: CASSHSPIYGYTF

v_gene: TRBV2
d_gene: .
j_gene: TRBJ1-1
abundance: .
CDR3nt: TGTGCCAGCAGTGTATACAGGAACACTGAAGCTTTCTTT
CDR3aa: CASSVYRNTEAFF

v_gene: TRBV5-4
d_gene: TRBD2
j_gene: TRBJ2-7
abundance: .
CDR3nt: TGTGCCAGCAGCGAAGGGACTAGCGGGATCTACGAGCAGTACTTC
CDR3aa: CASSEGTSGIYEQYF

v_gene: TRBV5-4
d_gene: .
j_gene: TRBJ2-7
abundance: once
CDR3nt: TGTGCCAGCAGCCCCAGGGGTATAACCTACGAGCAGTACTTC
CDR3aa: CASSPRGITYEQYF

v_gene: TRBV13
d_gene: .
j_gene: TRBJ2-7
abundance: .
CDR3nt: TGTGCCAGCAGCTCAATAAGGGTGGGCCTCTACGAGCAGTACTTC
CDR3aa: CASSSIRVGLYEQYF

v_gene: TRBV4-3
d_gene: .
j_gene: TRBJ1-2
abundance: .
CDR3nt: TGCGCCAGCAGCCAAGACAGGGAGCCAATAAATGGCTACACCTTC
CDR3aa: CASSQDREPINGYTF

v_gene: TRBV27
d_gene: TRBD1
j_gene: TRBJ2-7
abundance: .
CDR3nt: TGTGCCAGCAGTTTAGGGGACAGAGACTCCTACGAGCAGTACTTC
CDR3aa: CASSLGDRDSYEQYF

v_gene: TRBV10-3
d_gene: .
j_gene: TRBJ2-7
abundance: .
CDR3nt: TGTGCCATCAGTGTATTACAGGACCCCTACGAGCAGTACTTC
CDR3aa: CAISVLQDPYEQYF

v_gene: TRBV27
d_gene: .
j_gene: TRBJ2-1
abundance: .
CDR3nt: TGTGCCAGCAGTTCGCCGCACCGGGACGGAACGTACAATGAGCAGTTCTTC
CDR3aa: CASSSPHRDGTYNEQFF

v_gene: TRBV11-2
d_gene: .
j_gene: TRBJ2-1
abundance: .
CDR3nt: TGTGCCAGCAGCTCCCTGGGGCTCCGCGCCTACAATGAGCAGTTCTTC
CDR3aa: CASSSLGLRAYNEQFF

v_gene: TRBV10-3
d_gene: TRBD2
j_gene: TRBJ2-1
abundance: once
CDR3nt: TGTGCCATCAGTGAGACTAGCGGATTATACAATGAGCAGTTCTTC
CDR3aa: CAISETSGLYNEQFF

v_gene: TRBV27
d_gene: TRBD2
j_gene: TRBJ2-1
abundance: once
CDR3nt: TGTGCCAGTAATAGCGGGAGGTACAATGAGCAGTTCTTC
CDR3aa: CASNSGRYNEQFF